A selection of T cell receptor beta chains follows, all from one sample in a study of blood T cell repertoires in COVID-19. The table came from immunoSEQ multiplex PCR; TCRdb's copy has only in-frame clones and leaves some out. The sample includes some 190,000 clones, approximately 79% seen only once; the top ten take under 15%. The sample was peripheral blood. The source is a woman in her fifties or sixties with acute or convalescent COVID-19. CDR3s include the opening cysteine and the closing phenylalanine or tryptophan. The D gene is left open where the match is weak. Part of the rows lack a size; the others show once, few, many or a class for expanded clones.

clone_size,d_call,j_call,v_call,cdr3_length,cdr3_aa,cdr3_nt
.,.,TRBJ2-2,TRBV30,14,CAWALALASGELFF,TGTGCCTGGGCCCTCGCTTTAGCGTCCGGGGAGCTGTTTTTT
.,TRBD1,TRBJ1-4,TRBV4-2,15,CASSQPSFDRGKLFF,TGTGCCAGCAGCCAACCCTCATTCGACAGGGGGAAACTGTTTTTT
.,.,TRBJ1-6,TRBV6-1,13,CASSEEEGSPLHF,TGTGCCAGCAGTGAAGAGGAGGGTTCACCCCTCCACTTT
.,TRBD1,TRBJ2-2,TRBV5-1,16,CASSYEGQSNTGELFF,TGCGCCAGCAGCTACGAGGGACAGTCGAACACCGGGGAGCTGTTTTTT
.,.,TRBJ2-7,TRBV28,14,CASSPPEQFYEQYF,TGTGCCAGCAGTCCGCCGGAGCAGTTCTACGAGCAGTACTTC
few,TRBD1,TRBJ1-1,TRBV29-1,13,CSVGTGVFTEAFF,TGCAGCGTTGGGACAGGAGTTTTCACTGAAGCTTTCTTT
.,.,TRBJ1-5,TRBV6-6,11,CASSLNQPQHF,TGTGCCAGCAGCCTTAATCAGCCCCAGCATTTT
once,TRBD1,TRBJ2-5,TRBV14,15,CASSQNRGYQETQYF,TGTGCCAGCAGCCAAAACAGGGGGTACCAAGAGACCCAGTACTTC
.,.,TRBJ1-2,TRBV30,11,CAWTGLTGYTF,TGTGCCTGGACAGGTTTGACTGGCTACACCTTC
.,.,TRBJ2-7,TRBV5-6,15,CASSLGGGASYEQYF,TGTGCCAGCAGCTTGGGAGGGGGGGCCTCCTACGAGCAGTACTTC
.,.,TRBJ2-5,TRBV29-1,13,CSARTEREETQYF,TGCAGCGCCCGGACAGAACGGGAAGAGACCCAGTACTTC
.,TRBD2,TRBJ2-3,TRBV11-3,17,CASSKDSSGRWWDTQYF,TGTGCCAGCAGCAAGGACTCTAGCGGGAGATGGTGGGATACGCAGTATTTT
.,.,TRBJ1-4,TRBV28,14,CASSLGGAREKLFF,TGTGCCAGCAGTTTAGGGGGGGCGCGAGAAAAACTGTTTTTT
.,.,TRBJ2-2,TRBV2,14,CASKAVLRDGELFF,TGTGCCAGCAAGGCCGTTCTGCGGGACGGGGAGCTGTTTTTT
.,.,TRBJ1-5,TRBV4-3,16,CASSQDVRGVRQPQHF,TGCGCCAGCAGCCAAGATGTTCGGGGGGTGCGTCAGCCCCAGCATTTT
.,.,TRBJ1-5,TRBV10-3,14,CASSRGSGNQPQHF,TGTGCCTCTAGCCGGGGGTCGGGCAATCAGCCCCAGCATTTT
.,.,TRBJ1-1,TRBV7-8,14,CASSLRQLNTEAFF,TGTGCCAGCAGCTTAAGACAGTTGAACACTGAAGCTTTCTTT
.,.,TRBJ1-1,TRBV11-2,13,CASSLDRGTEAFF,TGTGCCAGCAGCTTAGATCGGGGCACTGAAGCTTTCTTT
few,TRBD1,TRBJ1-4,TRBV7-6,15,CASSFSGDSDEKLFF,TGTGCCAGCAGCTTTAGCGGGGACAGCGATGAAAAACTGTTTTTT
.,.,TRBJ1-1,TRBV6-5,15,CASRASGGGRTEAFF,TGTGCCAGCAGAGCGTCCGGGGGAGGAAGAACTGAAGCTTTCTTT
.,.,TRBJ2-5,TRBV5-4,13,CASSYRSQETQYF,TGTGCCAGCAGCTACAGGTCCCAAGAGACCCAGTACTTC
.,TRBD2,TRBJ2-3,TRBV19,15,CASRETSGAPDTQYF,TGTGCCAGTAGAGAGACTAGCGGGGCGCCAGATACGCAGTATTTT
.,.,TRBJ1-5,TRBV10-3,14,CAIRSDGSNQPQHF,TGTGCCATCAGGTCCGACGGGAGCAATCAGCCCCAGCATTTT
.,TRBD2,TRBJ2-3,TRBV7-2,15,CASSPTSGYTDTQYF,TGTGCCAGCAGCCCTACTAGCGGTTACACAGATACGCAGTATTTT
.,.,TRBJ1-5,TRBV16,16,CASSQSISRAEQPQHF,TGTGCCAGCAGCCAATCGATATCCAGGGCGGAACAGCCCCAGCATTTT
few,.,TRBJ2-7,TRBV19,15,CASSIVGGDRYEQYF,TGTGCCAGTAGTATAGTGGGCGGGGACCGCTACGAGCAGTACTTC
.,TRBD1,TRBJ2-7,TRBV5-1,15,CASSPGQGEAYEQYF,TGCGCCAGCAGCCCGGGACAGGGGGAGGCCTACGAGCAGTACTTC
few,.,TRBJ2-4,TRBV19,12,CATHGEKNIQYF,TGTGCCACCCACGGGGAGAAAAACATTCAGTACTTC
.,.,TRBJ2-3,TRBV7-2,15,CASSLGGRSSDTQYF,TGTGCCAGCAGCTTAGGGGGGAGGAGCTCAGATACGCAGTATTTT
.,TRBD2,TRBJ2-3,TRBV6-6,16,CASSYPLAGGGDTQYF,TGTGCCAGCAGTTACCCACTAGCGGGGGGCGGGGATACGCAGTATTTT
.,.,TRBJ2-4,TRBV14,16,CASSQERLLAKNIQYF,TGTGCCAGCAGCCAAGAGAGGCTTCTAGCCAAAAACATTCAGTACTTC
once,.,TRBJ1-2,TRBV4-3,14,CASSQDPVNYGYTF,TGCGCCAGCAGCCAAGATCCCGTTAACTATGGCTACACCTTC